The 2 T cell receptor beta chains below all came from one sample that was sequenced in a study of T-cell reconstitution after alpha-beta-depleted transplantation in children. Preparation of the TCRbeta library involved a method that used unique molecular identifiers. TCRdb re-called the PCR reads with MiXCR, one entry per CDR3 protein. The table includes roughly 310,000 distinct CDR3 sequences, approximately 23% detected once. The specimen comprised PBMCs, mostly from graft donor cells, sampled 180 days after TCRalphabeta/CD19-depleted stem cell transplant. These receptors were obtained from a male patient between 5 and 17 years old who had a stem cell transplant for acute lymphoblastic leukemia, so the T cells may come from the graft donor.

The chain combines TRBV20-1 with TRBJ2-3, with D perhaps matching TRBD2 (5 bases). V lost 6 bases, J lost 10 bases, and 11 bases lay in between. This CDR3 contains 10 residues. Germline V gives CDR1 DFQATT, CDR2 SNEGSKA (reference sequence). CDR3 nucleotide sequence: TGCAGTGCCGGACTTTATCCGCAGTATTTT. Translation gives CSAGLYPQYF.

This chain uses TRBV4-2 with TRBJ2-7; D possibly matches TRBD1 or TRBD2 (6 bases each). V shed 4 bases and J shed 2 bases, with 15 bases lying between them. Germline V gene sequence: CDR1 LGHNA, CDR2 YNFKEQ. The CDR3 spans 15 residues. CDR3 in DNA: TGTGCCAGCAGCCCACGCACCGGGGGCCCCTACGAGCAGTACTTC. As protein: CASSPRTGGPYEQYF.